The clone carrying this TCR beta chain was counted at least ten times. What it recognizes is unknown. These data originate in a study of T cells in Graves' hyperthyroidism and ophthalmopathy. Study results and limitations: Patients with ophthalmopathy were separated from those with stable hyperthyroidism by a 13 V-J model.

Researchers took RNA transcripts and amplified the TCR beta CDR3 regions from them. The HTBI set primed first-round TCR CDR3 RT-PCR. TCRdb reprocessed the multiplex PCR reads with MiXCR, giving one entry per CDR3 protein. Here the sample spans around 190,000 distinct CDR3 sequences, about 18% being singletons. The sequencing input was blood. This receptor was taken from a woman aged 50 to 60 with Graves' hyperthyroidism.

The chain's CDR3 is CASSPVTGVNTEAFF. DNA for the CDR3: TGTGCCAGCTCACCCGTTACAGGGGTGAACACTGAAGCTTTCTTT. The chain has TRBV18 and TRBJ1-1, with 7 bases matching TRBD1. V shed 3 bases, J shed 0 bases, and the junction held 4 bases outside the gene matches. The length of the CDR3 is 15 residues. CDR1 and CDR2 (germline): KGHSH, LQKENI.